This T cell receptor (beta chain) stems from a study of blood T cell repertoires in COVID-19. Trimming took 3 bases from V and 1 from J, leaving 10 bases between them. Germline CDR1 MNHNS, CDR2 SASEGT. This CDR3 is 14 amino acids long. Clones were read by immunoSEQ multiplex PCR, and TCRdb kept only the in-frame ones, dropping some. This table has 70,000 or so clones, around 90% appearing once. V and J are TRBV6-1 and TRBJ2-7, with a possible D match to TRBD2 (6 bases). The specimen was peripheral blood. The TCR comes from a woman younger than 30 with acute or convalescent COVID-19. The CDR3 DNA is TGTGCCAGCAGTGAGGCGACTAGATCCTACGAGCAGTACTTC. As protein: CASSEATRSYEQYF.